A single sample is the source of the 10 T cell receptor beta chains below, sequenced in a study of identical twins (dated by TCRdb to the mid-2010s). Libraries were prepared through 5' RACE. The reads were generated on an Illumina HiSeq 2000. In TCRdb, the public reads were trimmed at Q25 with fastp and aligned with MiXCR, with productive beta chains retained. Each entry is one CDR3 protein sequence, shown with its most common DNA and genes. Here the sample has 300,000 to 350,000 distinct CDR3 sequences; 12% occur a single time. The ten largest clonotypes hold more than 6% of the sample. This sample was also put to use in a study of yellow fever vaccine responses in identical twins.

The material sequenced was CD8+ T cells sorted from blood. The receptor source for this set is a woman under 30 in good health.

This clonotype turned up a few times. The gene calls are TRBV27 and TRBJ2-1, with 8 bases aligning to TRBD2. In germline, CDR1 is MNHEY, CDR2 SMNVEV (reference sequence). The junction had 13 bases not matched to a gene; V was cut back by 7 bases and J by 8 bases. The CDR3 covers 15 residues. CDR3 sequence: CASKPSGGKGYEQFF. CDR3 in DNA: TGTGCCAGCAAACCAAGCGGGGGAAAAGGGTATGAGCAGTTCTTC.

In its sample, this clonotype was seen a few times. V and J are TRBV5-5 and TRBJ2-7; D might be TRBD1 (6 bases). CDR3 length: 14 residues. Between the trimmed V and J ends, which lost 2 bases and 4 bases, there was a span of 13 bases. Germline CDR1 is SGHKS and CDR2 is YYEKEE (reference sequence). CDR3 sequence reads: CASSFSQGTYEQYF. CDR3 nucleotide sequence: TGTGCCAGCAGCTTTTCACAGGGAACGTACGAGCAGTACTTC.

The chain carries TRBV24-1 and TRBJ2-2; D possibly corresponds to TRBD2 (5 bases). V shed 0 bases and J shed 2 bases, with 6 bases lying between them. The germline gives CDR1 KGHDR, CDR2 SFDVKD. This CDR3 spans 15 amino acids. The DNA of the CDR3 is TGTGCCACCAGTGATTTGGGAGGAAACACCGGGGAGCTGTTTTTT. Protein product: CATSDLGGNTGELFF.

There are a few counts of this clonotype. The genes are TRBV6-1 and TRBJ2-1; 9 bases agree with TRBD1. This CDR3 contains 15 residues. Germline values: CDR1 MNHNS, CDR2 SASEGT. V lost 2 bases to trimming and J lost 5 bases; unmatched junction nucleotides: 4. CDR3 sequence: CASSETGGLNNEQFF. The CDR3 DNA is TGTGCCAGCAGTGAAACAGGGGGCCTAAACAATGAGCAGTTCTTC.

The genes are TRBV7-8 and TRBJ2-1; 13 bases fit TRBD2. V shed 5 bases, J shed 7 bases, and the junction held 5 bases outside the gene matches. Germline V lookup: CDR1 SGHVS, CDR2 FQNEAQ. The CDR3 has 15 amino acids. The CDR3 is CASSGRTSGSNEQFF. DNA for the CDR3: TGTGCCAGCAGCGGACGGACTAGCGGGAGTAATGAGCAGTTCTTC.

The table lists this clonotype with many counts. This rearrangement joins TRBV5-1 to TRBJ2-7; TRBD2 matches 8 bases. CDR1 is SGHRS and CDR2 is YFSETQ in the germline V gene. The trim removed 7 bases at V and 2 bases at J, leaving 11 bases unmatched. This CDR3 has 15 residues. The CDR3 nucleotides are TGCGCCAGCTCTAATGAAGCGGGAGTACCCTACGAGCAGTACTTC. It translates to CASSNEAGVPYEQYF. The entire variable domain, with the rest obtained from reference TRBV5-1 and TRBJ2-7, is as follows: KAGVTQTPRYLIKTRGQQVTLSCSPISGHRSVSWYQQTPGQGLQFLFEYFSETQRNKGNFPGRFSGRQFSNSRSEMNVSTLELGDSALYLCASSNEAGVPYEQYFGPGTRLTVT.

This rearrangement joins TRBV5-1 to TRBJ1-2; D possibly corresponds to TRBD1 (6 bases). The CDR3 contains 13 residues. Germline V gives CDR1 SGHRS, CDR2 YFSETQ. V lost 2 bases and J 7 bases, leaving 12 bases between the germline ends. The CDR3 sequence: CASSFWGGSGYTF. CDR3 sequence (DNA): TGCGCCAGCAGCTTCTGGGGGGGCTCTGGCTACACCTTC.

This clonotype was counted a few times. The chain couples TRBV2 to TRBJ2-3; no firm D call. Germline values: CDR1 SNHLY, CDR2 FYNNEI. This CDR3 region has 15 residues. Deletions cut 1 base from V and 1 base from J, with 9 bases between. The CDR3: CASSEDASRTDTQYF. The DNA for the CDR3 is TGTGCCAGCAGTGAAGACGCGTCTCGCACAGATACGCAGTATTTT.

This clonotype was seen only a few times. This chain uses TRBV7-2 with TRBJ2-7, with no clear D. Per germline, CDR1 SGHTA and CDR2 FQGNSA. The CDR3 extends over 14 amino acids. V was pared by 4 bases and J by 0 bases, with 10 bases between. The CDR3 sequence is CASSSSQDSYEQYV. The CDR3 DNA reads TGTGCCAGCAGCTCATCTCAGGACTCCTACGAGCAGTACGTC.

The chain recombines TRBV7-9 with TRBJ2-7, with 10 bases aligning to TRBD1. This CDR3 spans 15 amino acids. Per the germline V gene, CDR1 is SEHNR and CDR2 is FQNEAQ (reference sequence). V trimming: 6 bases; J trimming: 4 bases; junction bases outside the gene matches: 9. The CDR3 is CASSGGQGKSYEQYV. CDR3 nucleotides: TGTGCCAGCAGTGGGGGACAGGGGAAGAGTTACGAGCAGTACGTC.